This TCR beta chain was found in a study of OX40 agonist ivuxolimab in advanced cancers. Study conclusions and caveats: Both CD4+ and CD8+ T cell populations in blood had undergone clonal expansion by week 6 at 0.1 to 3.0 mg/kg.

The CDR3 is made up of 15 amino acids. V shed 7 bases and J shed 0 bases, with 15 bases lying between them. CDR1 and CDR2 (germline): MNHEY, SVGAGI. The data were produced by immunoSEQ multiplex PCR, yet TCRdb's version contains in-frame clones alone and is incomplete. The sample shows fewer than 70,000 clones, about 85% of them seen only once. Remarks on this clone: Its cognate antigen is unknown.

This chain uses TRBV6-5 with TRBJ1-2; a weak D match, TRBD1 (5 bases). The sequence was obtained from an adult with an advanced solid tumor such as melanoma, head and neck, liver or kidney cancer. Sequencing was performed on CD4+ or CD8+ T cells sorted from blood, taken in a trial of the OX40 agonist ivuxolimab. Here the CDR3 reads CASTRGGATNYGYTF. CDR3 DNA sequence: TGTGCCAGCACCCGGGGCGGGGCCACTAACTATGGCTACACCTTC.